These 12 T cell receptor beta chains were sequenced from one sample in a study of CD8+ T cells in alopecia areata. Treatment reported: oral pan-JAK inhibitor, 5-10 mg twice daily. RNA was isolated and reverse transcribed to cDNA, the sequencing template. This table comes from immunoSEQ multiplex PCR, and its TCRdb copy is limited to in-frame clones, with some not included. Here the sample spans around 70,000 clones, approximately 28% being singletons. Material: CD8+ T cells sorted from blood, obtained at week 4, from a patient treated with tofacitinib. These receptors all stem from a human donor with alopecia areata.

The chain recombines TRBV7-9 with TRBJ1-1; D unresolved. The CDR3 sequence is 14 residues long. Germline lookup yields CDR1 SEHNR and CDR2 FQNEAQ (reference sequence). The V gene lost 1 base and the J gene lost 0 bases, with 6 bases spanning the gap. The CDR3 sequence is CASSLVAVNTEAFF. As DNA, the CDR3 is TGTGCCAGCAGCTTAGTTGCGGTGAACACTGAAGCTTTCTTT.

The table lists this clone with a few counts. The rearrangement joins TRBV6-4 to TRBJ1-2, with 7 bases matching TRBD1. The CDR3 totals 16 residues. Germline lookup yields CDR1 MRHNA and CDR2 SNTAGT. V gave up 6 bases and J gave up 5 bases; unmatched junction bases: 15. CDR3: CASSPTLDRVGYGYTF. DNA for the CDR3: TGTGCCAGCAGCCCCACCCTTGACAGGGTTGGGTATGGCTACACCTTC.

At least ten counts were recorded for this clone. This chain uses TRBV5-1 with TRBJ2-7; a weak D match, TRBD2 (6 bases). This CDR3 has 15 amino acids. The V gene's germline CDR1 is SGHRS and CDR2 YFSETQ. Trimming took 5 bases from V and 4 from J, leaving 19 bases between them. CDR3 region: CASRALGSGVYEQYF. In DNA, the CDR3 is TGCGCCAGCAGGGCCCTTGGGTCGGGGGTATACGAGCAGTACTTC.

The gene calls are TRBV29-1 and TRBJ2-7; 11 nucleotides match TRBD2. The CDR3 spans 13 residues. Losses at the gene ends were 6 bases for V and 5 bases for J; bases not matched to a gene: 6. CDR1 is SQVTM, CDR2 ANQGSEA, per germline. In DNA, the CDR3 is TGCAGCGTGTTAGCGGGAGGGCGCGACGAGCAGTACTTC. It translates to CSVLAGGRDEQYF.

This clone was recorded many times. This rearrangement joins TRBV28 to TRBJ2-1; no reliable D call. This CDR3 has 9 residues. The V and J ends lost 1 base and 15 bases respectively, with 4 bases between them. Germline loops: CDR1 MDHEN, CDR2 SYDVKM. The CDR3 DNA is TGTGCCAGCAGTTTATCGCTGTTCTTC. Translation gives CASSLSLFF.

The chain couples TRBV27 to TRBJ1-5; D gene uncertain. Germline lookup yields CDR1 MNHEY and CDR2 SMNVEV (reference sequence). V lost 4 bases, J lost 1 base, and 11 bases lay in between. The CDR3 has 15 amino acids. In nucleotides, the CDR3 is TGTGCCAGCAGTTACACCGCGGAGAGCAATCAGCCCCAGCATTTT. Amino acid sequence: CASSYTAESNQPQHF.

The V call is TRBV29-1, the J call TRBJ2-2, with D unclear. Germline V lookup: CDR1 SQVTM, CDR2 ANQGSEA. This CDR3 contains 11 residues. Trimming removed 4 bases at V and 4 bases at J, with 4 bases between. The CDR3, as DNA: TGCAGCGTTGTCGGCACCGGGGAGCTGTTTTTT. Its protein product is CSVVGTGELFF.

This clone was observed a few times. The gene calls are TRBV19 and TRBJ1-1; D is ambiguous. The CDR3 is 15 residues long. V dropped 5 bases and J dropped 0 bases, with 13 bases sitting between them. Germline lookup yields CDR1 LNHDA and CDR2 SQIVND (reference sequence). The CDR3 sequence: CASSRVTSLNTEAFF. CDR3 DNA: TGTGCCAGTAGTCGGGTAACAAGTCTGAACACTGAAGCTTTCTTT.

The CDR3 sequence: CASSFVGREETQYF. DNA of the CDR3: TGTGCCAGCAGCTTCGTGGGGCGTGAGGAGACCCAGTACTTC. The V and J genes are TRBV7-9 and TRBJ2-5, with D possibly matching TRBD1 (5 bases). The CDR3 consists of 14 residues. Germline values: CDR1 SEHNR, CDR2 FQNEAQ (reference sequence). The ends were cut back, 3 bases at V and 5 bases at J, with 13 bases in the middle.

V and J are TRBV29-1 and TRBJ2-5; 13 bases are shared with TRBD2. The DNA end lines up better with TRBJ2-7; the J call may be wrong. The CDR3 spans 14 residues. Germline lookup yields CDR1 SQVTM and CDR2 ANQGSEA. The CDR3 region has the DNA TGCAGCGTTGCAGAAGGACTAGCGGGAGTCGAGCAGTACTTC. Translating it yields CSVAEGLAGVEQYF.

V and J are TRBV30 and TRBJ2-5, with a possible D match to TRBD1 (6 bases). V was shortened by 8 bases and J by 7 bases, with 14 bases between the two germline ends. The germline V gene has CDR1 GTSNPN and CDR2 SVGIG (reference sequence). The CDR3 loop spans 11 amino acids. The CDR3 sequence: CATRLRGTQYF. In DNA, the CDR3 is TGTGCCACGAGGCTCAGGGGGACCCAGTACTTC.

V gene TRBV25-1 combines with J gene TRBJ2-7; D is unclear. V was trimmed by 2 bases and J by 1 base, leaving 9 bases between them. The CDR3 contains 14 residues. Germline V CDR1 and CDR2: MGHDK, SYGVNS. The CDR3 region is CASSELGMSYEQYF. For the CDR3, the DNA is TGTGCCAGCAGTGAACTGGGGATGTCCTACGAGCAGTACTTC.